The next 10 T cell receptor beta chains were all read from a single sample in a study of chemoradiotherapy in HPV16-positive cancers. Clones were sequenced by immunoSEQ multiplex PCR, and TCRdb holds only the in-frame ones, with some missing. The table lists about 12,000 clones, 90% of them singletons. Sampling was conducted from a patient who underwent chemoradiotherapy. Receptor source: a human donor with HPV-associated anogenital cancer.

This rearrangement joins TRBV25-1 to TRBJ2-7; 8 positions agree with TRBD1. Germline V lookup: CDR1 MGHDK, CDR2 SYGVNS. J was trimmed by 4 bases and V by 4 bases; bases with no gene match: 12. CDR3 length: 16 residues. The CDR3: CASSAKIGQGVYEQYF. In DNA, the CDR3 is TGTGCCAGCAGTGCAAAAATCGGACAGGGTGTTTACGAGCAGTACTTC.

The gene calls are TRBV5-1 and TRBJ2-5; 7 positions agree with TRBD2. V was clipped by 0 bases and J by 1 base; unmatched bases: 3. The CDR3 extends over 15 amino acids. Germline assignment: CDR1 SGHRS and CDR2 YFSETQ. The CDR3, as DNA: TGCGCCAGCAGCTTGGTGACTAGCCCCCAAGAGACCCAGTACTTC. Translation: CASSLVTSPQETQYF.

This clone came up once. The CDR3 coding sequence is TGTGCCAGCTCCTTCGAGCAGGGAGGGAGATACAATGAGCAGTTCTTC. It encodes CASSFEQGGRYNEQFF. This chain connects TRBV18 to TRBJ2-1; TRBD2 agrees at 7 bases. V was pared by 6 bases and J by 4 bases, with 12 bases of the junction left unmatched. CDR1 is KGHSH, CDR2 LQKENI, per germline. The CDR3 is 16 amino acids.

The J gene is TRBJ2-7, the V gene TRBV18; 8 bases fit TRBD2. The CDR3 has 14 amino acids. After removal of 2 bases from V and 3 bases from J, the junction contained 3 bases not matched to a gene. The V gene's germline CDR1 is KGHSH and CDR2 LQKENI. The CDR3 reads CASSPGGGIYEQYF. CDR3 nucleotides: TGTGCCAGCTCACCAGGCGGGGGGATCTACGAGCAGTACTTC.

The chain recombines TRBV10-2 with TRBJ1-3, with 7 bases matching TRBD1. J was trimmed by 3 bases and V by 6 bases; bases with no gene match: 8. This CDR3 has 15 amino acids. Germline loops: CDR1 WSHSY, CDR2 SAAADI. CDR3 in amino acids: CASRLGTASGNTIYF. The CDR3 bases are TGCGCCAGCAGGCTTGGGACAGCAAGTGGAAACACCATATATTTT.

This sequence joins TRBV5-4 and TRBJ2-7; 8 bases map to TRBD1. Unmatched junction bases numbered 1, after V lost 2 bases and J lost 3 bases. The CDR3 is 13 amino acids. Germline CDR1 is SGHNT and CDR2 is YYREEE (reference sequence). In nucleotides, the CDR3 is TGTGCCAGCAGCTTACAGGGGGGCTACGAGCAGTACTTC. Protein product: CASSLQGGYEQYF.

The rearrangement links TRBV6-1 to TRBJ1-1; a possible D gene is TRBD1 (5 bases). The CDR3 spans 13 residues. Deletions cut 4 bases from V and 8 bases from J, with 14 bases between. CDR1 and CDR2 (germline): MNHNS, SASEGT. The CDR3 reads CASSAGGVLEAFF. The CDR3 DNA is TGTGCCAGCAGTGCGGGGGGGGTTTTGGAAGCTTTCTTT.

This clone has a single count. The rearrangement joins TRBV19 to TRBJ2-2, with D possibly TRBD1 on 5 matching bases. The CDR3 is 15 residues long. V lost 7 bases to trimming and J lost 6 bases, with 18 bases between them. Germline V gene data show CDR1 as LNHDA and CDR2 as SQIVND (reference sequence). The CDR3 nucleotides read TGTGCCAGTACCCCTAATAGGGGTGCGGCCGGGGAGCTGTTTTTT. It encodes CASTPNRGAAGELFF.

The gene calls are TRBV19 and TRBJ2-2; D is unresolved. Germline V gene data show CDR1 as LNHDA and CDR2 as SQIVND (reference sequence). This CDR3 is 11 amino acids long. Trimming left V 7 bases short and J 5 bases short, with 5 bases between. CDR3 sequence: CASTLTGELFF. Written as DNA, the CDR3 is TGTGCCAGTACTTTAACCGGGGAGCTGTTTTTT.

The chain employs TRBV6-6 and TRBJ2-7; 7 bases agree with TRBD2. CDR3 size: 15 residues. V lost 2 bases to trimming and J lost 4 bases; unmatched junction nucleotides: 8. In germline, CDR1 is MNHNY, CDR2 SVGAGI (reference sequence). The CDR3, as DNA: TGTGCCAGCAGTTACGGGGGGGTTCGGTCGTACGAGCAGTACTTC. Its protein is CASSYGGVRSYEQYF.